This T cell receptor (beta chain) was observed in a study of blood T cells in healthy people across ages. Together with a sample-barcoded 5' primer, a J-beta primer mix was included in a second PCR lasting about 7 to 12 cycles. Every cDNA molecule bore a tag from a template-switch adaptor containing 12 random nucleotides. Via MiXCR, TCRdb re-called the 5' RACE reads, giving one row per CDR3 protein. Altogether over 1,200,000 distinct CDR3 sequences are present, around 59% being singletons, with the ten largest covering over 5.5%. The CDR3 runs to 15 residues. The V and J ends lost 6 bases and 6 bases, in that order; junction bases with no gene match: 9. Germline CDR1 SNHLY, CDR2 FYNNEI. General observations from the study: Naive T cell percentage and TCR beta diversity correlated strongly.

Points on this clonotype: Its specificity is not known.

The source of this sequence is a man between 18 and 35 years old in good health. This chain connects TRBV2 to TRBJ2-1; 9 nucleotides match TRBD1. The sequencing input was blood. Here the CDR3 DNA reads TGTGCCAGCAGCCGACAGGGGGGCAACTTCAATGAGCAGTTCTTC. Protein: CASSRQGGNFNEQFF.